The next 30 T cell receptor beta chains were all read from a single sample in a study of OX40 agonist ivuxolimab in advanced cancers. Clones were read by immunoSEQ multiplex PCR, and TCRdb kept only the in-frame ones, dropping some. The sample records nearly 9,000 clones, roughly nine tenths being singletons. This specimen consisted of CD4+ or CD8+ T cells sorted from blood, obtained in a trial of the OX40 agonist ivuxolimab. The receptors stem from an adult with an advanced solid tumor such as melanoma, head and neck, liver or kidney cancer.

To note about this clone: The junction shows a germline mismatch at one end, possibly a read error. J is TRBJ1-1 and V is TRBV30, with no clear D. CDR3 length: 13 residues. CDR1 and CDR2 (germline): GTSNPN, SVGIG (reference sequence). The CDR3 protein is CAGRWTLPTEAFF. In nucleotides, the CDR3 is TGTGCCGGGAGGTGGACGCTGCCCACTGAAGCTTTCTTT.

The chain is built from TRBV21-1 and TRBJ2-2. TRBV21-1 is noted as a pseudogene. There are 14 residues in the CDR3. Here the CDR3 DNA reads TGTGCCAGCAGCAAATCGAAGGTATCCGGGGAGCTGTTTTTT. Protein sequence: CASSKSKVSGELFF.

The genes are TRBV18 and TRBJ2-7; the D is unclear. V dropped 3 bases and J dropped 3 bases, with 15 bases sitting between them. This CDR3 spans 15 amino acids. Germline CDR1 is KGHSH and CDR2 is LQKENI. The chain's CDR3 is CASSPPSNPHYEQYF. The CDR3 DNA is TGTGCCAGCTCACCTCCGTCCAACCCCCACTACGAGCAGTACTTC.

The chain combines TRBV28 with TRBJ2-7, with 9 bases aligning to TRBD1. Germline V gene data show CDR1 as MDHEN and CDR2 as SYDVKM. With 4 bases clipped from V and 7 bases from J, the junction kept 5 bases outside the gene matches. This CDR3 region has 13 residues. The CDR3 sequence: CASSSQGAGEQYF. The CDR3 nucleotides are TGTGCCAGCAGTTCACAGGGGGCTGGTGAGCAGTACTTC.

The rearrangement uses TRBV11-2 and TRBJ2-7; 9 bases line up with TRBD2. CDR3 length: 15 residues. V lost 3 bases to trimming and J lost 1 base; unmatched junction nucleotides: 4. Germline V lookup: CDR1 SGHAT, CDR2 FQNNGV. The CDR3 DNA sequence: TGTGCCAGCAGCTTCGGCGGGGGGGTTTCCTACGAGCAGTACTTC. Translating gives CASSFGGGVSYEQYF.

The chain combines TRBV6-6 with TRBJ2-7, with 7 positions matching TRBD2. The V and J ends lost 7 bases and 6 bases, in that order; junction bases with no gene match: 15. Looked up from germline, CDR1 is MNHNY and CDR2 is SVGAGI (reference sequence). The CDR3 spans 15 residues. CDR3 loop: CASTGGDYGTVEQYF. CDR3 DNA sequence: TGTGCCAGCACCGGAGGGGACTATGGCACGGTCGAGCAGTACTTC.

The genes are TRBV14 and TRBJ2-7; D is uncertain. CDR3 length: 14 residues. The germline V gene has CDR1 SGHDN and CDR2 FVKESK. V was clipped by 1 base and J by 6 bases, with 13 bases between them. In nucleotides, the CDR3 is TGTGCCAGCAGCCAAGGTGTTCTGGGATTCGAGCAGTACTTC. Encoded protein: CASSQGVLGFEQYF.

The chain links TRBV7-9 to TRBJ2-7; 10 nucleotides line up with TRBD1. After removal of 2 bases from V and 5 bases from J, the junction contained 9 bases not matched to a gene. Germline CDR1 and CDR2: SEHNR and FQNEAQ (reference sequence). The CDR3 has 16 residues. CDR3 protein: CASSLPTGTGDDEQYF. CDR3 DNA: TGTGCCAGCAGCTTACCGACCGGGACAGGGGATGACGAGCAGTACTTC.

V usage is TRBV11-2 and J usage is TRBJ2-1; 10 nucleotides line up with TRBD2. V was clipped by 1 base and J by 9 bases; unmatched bases: 6. The CDR3 runs 15 residues. In germline, CDR1 is SGHAT, CDR2 FQNNGV. CDR3 sequence (DNA): TGTGCCAGCAGCTTAGGGAGCGGGGGGGCCGGTGAGCAGTTCTTC. It yields the protein CASSLGSGGAGEQFF.

V is TRBV6-5 and J is TRBJ1-1; unclear D gene. The CDR3 covers 13 residues. Trimming stripped 0 bases from V and 3 bases from J, with 5 bases between. The germline V gene encodes CDR1 MNHEY and CDR2 SVGAGI. The CDR3 DNA is TGTGCCAGCAGTTACTCCCATGACACTGAAGCTTTCTTT. The encoded protein is CASSYSHDTEAFF.

This clone has only one observation. The chain recombines TRBV27 with TRBJ1-2, with 7 bases matching TRBD1. The CDR3 has 13 amino acids. Germline CDR1 MNHEY, CDR2 SMNVEV (reference sequence). J was trimmed by 8 bases and V by 4 bases; bases with no gene match: 7. The CDR3: CASSSTGSRGYTF. The DNA for the CDR3 is TGTGCCAGCAGTTCGACAGGGTCGCGGGGCTACACCTTC.

In its sample, this clone was seen once. J is TRBJ1-5 and V is TRBV9; D is unclear. With 3 bases removed from V and 1 base from J, the gap between germline ends came to 8 bases. The CDR3 is 14 residues long. The germline V gene has CDR1 SGDLS and CDR2 YYNGEE. The CDR3 DNA follows: TGTGCCAGCAGCGGACCCTCAAGCAATCAGCCCCAGCATTTT. Protein product: CASSGPSSNQPQHF.

The chain has TRBV5-6 and TRBJ2-3, with D possibly TRBD2 on 5 matching bases. Trimming took off 0 bases at V and 1 base at J, with 6 bases between the two ends. CDR1 is SGHDT, CDR2 YYEEEE, per germline. The CDR3 loop spans 14 amino acids. CDR3 loop: CASSLAGGTDTQYF. The CDR3 bases are TGTGCCAGCAGCTTGGCCGGGGGCACAGATACGCAGTATTTT.

V gene TRBV27 combines with J gene TRBJ2-2; no firm D call. Germline CDR1 MNHEY, CDR2 SMNVEV (reference sequence). The CDR3 is 14 residues long. V lost 0 bases, J lost 1 base, and 3 bases lay in between. The CDR3 nucleotides are TGTGCCAGCAGTTTATCCTGGAACACCGGGGAGCTGTTTTTT. Its translation: CASSLSWNTGELFF.

V usage is TRBV6-1 and J usage is TRBJ1-4; D possibly corresponds to TRBD1 (5 bases). Germline V gives CDR1 MNHNS, CDR2 SASEGT. V dropped 3 bases and J dropped 4 bases, with 15 bases sitting between them. The CDR3 is made up of 16 amino acids. The CDR3 loop is CASSDGEDIGNEKLFF. DNA for the CDR3: TGTGCCAGCAGTGATGGAGAGGACATCGGTAATGAAAAACTGTTTTTT.

This clone was seen a handful of times. The chain recombines TRBV7-9 with TRBJ2-7; D might be TRBD1 (5 bases). The V gene's germline CDR1 is SEHNR and CDR2 FQNEAQ (reference sequence). Trimming pared 4 bases from V and 2 bases from J, leaving 12 bases between. The CDR3 loop spans 14 amino acids. CDR3 in amino acids: CASSSGLATYEQYF. The CDR3 nucleotides are TGTGCCAGCAGCTCAGGGTTGGCAACCTACGAGCAGTACTTC. The variable domain in full, with the rest retrieved from reference TRBV7-9 and TRBJ2-7, is DTGVSQNPRHKITKRGQNVTFRCDPISEHNRLYWYRQTLGQGPEFLTYFQNEAQLEKSRLLSDRFSAERPKGSFSTLEIQRTEQGDSAMYLCASSSGLATYEQYFGPGTRLTVT.

The chain is built from TRBV27 and TRBJ2-5, with D perhaps given as TRBD1 or TRBD2 (7 bases each). Between the trimmed V and J ends, which lost 5 bases and 7 bases, there was a span of 20 bases. Germline-derived CDR1 and CDR2 are MNHEY and SMNVEV (reference sequence). The CDR3 is 15 amino acids. The CDR3 is CASSPGGEGVGTQYF. The CDR3, as DNA: TGTGCCAGCAGTCCAGGGGGGGAAGGGGTCGGGACCCAGTACTTC.

This chain links TRBV5-6 with TRBJ1-1; D possibly corresponds to TRBD1 (6 bases). CDR3 length: 15 amino acids. CDR1 and CDR2 from the germline V gene are SGHDT and YYEEEE. V was cut by 3 bases and J by 3 bases, with 15 bases left in between. The CDR3, as DNA: TGTGCCAGCAGCTCCTTACAGGGAGGGGACACTGAAGCTTTCTTT. Protein sequence: CASSSLQGGDTEAFF.

This clone has more than one count but fewer than ten. The chain links TRBV19 to TRBJ1-2; D unclear. Trimming left V 6 bases short and J 4 bases short, with 15 bases between. The CDR3 spans 14 residues. Germline loops: CDR1 LNHDA, CDR2 SQIVND (reference sequence). The CDR3 bases are TGTGCCAGTAGCTTCGGCGGGGTTATCTATGGCTACACCTTC. It is translated as CASSFGGVIYGYTF.

This clone was seen a handful of times. The chain has TRBV30 and TRBJ1-1, with unresolved D. This CDR3 spans 11 amino acids. V lost 1 base and J lost 10, with 10 bases in between. Germline-derived CDR1 and CDR2 are GTSNPN and SVGIG (reference sequence). The CDR3 coding sequence is TGTGCCTGGAGTGAGGGCCGAGCAGCTTTCTTT. It yields the protein CAWSEGRAAFF.

The rearrangement uses TRBV7-9 and TRBJ2-7, with 10 bases identical to TRBD1. The CDR3 contains 15 residues. The V gene end was trimmed by 2 bases and the J gene end by 5 bases; junction bases not matched to a gene: 6. Germline CDR1 SEHNR, CDR2 FQNEAQ (reference sequence). The CDR3 bases are TGTGCCAGCAGCTTAAAGGGACAGGGGTTCCACGAGCAGTACTTC. It translates to CASSLKGQGFHEQYF.

This rearrangement joins TRBV28 to TRBJ2-5; 10 positions match TRBD2. J lost 2 bases, V lost 7 bases, and 10 bases had no gene match. The germline CDR1 and CDR2 sequences are MDHEN and SYDVKM. The CDR3 sequence is 16 residues long. The chain's CDR3 is CASTQTLAGAQETQYF. CDR3 DNA sequence: TGTGCCAGCACCCAGACCCTAGCGGGAGCGCAAGAGACCCAGTACTTC.

The chain has TRBV11-3 and TRBJ2-4; the D call may be TRBD1 or TRBD2 (5 bases each). The CDR3 sequence is 13 residues long. Germline V gives CDR1 SGHNT, CDR2 YENEEA. Between the trimmed V and J ends, which lost 0 bases and 7 bases, there was a span of 7 bases. In DNA form, the CDR3 reads TGTGCCAGCAGCTTAGATTGGGGGAACATTCAGTACTTC. It encodes CASSLDWGNIQYF.

This chain joins TRBV5-7 and TRBJ1-5; no clear D. TRBV5-7 is an ORF for which the function is uncertain. Between the trimmed V and J ends, which lost 2 bases and 1 base, there was a span of 10 bases. The CDR3 extends over 15 amino acids. In DNA, the CDR3 is TGTGCCAGCAGCTTCCGGGTCGGGAGCAATCAGCCCCAGCATTTT. Encoded protein: CASSFRVGSNQPQHF.

This chain joins TRBV7-9 and TRBJ2-5; D tentatively reads TRBD1 or TRBD2 (5 bases each). V lost 2 bases and J 10 bases, leaving 20 bases between the germline ends. Germline V gene sequence: CDR1 SEHNR, CDR2 FQNEAQ (reference sequence). There are 15 residues in the CDR3. The CDR3 loop is CASSLFTGTKGDQYF. In DNA form, the CDR3 reads TGTGCCAGCAGCTTATTTACCGGGACCAAGGGCGACCAGTACTTC.

The chain carries TRBV28 and TRBJ2-1, with 11 positions matching TRBD2. V lost 5 bases, J lost 3 bases, and 9 bases stayed unmatched. There are 17 residues in the CDR3. The germline V gene has CDR1 MDHEN and CDR2 SYDVKM. The CDR3 is CASSTGTSGYLYNEQFF. CDR3 nucleotide sequence: TGTGCCAGCAGTACCGGGACTAGCGGTTACCTCTACAATGAGCAGTTCTTC.

The J gene is TRBJ2-5, the V gene TRBV4-1; 8 bases are a match to TRBD1. This CDR3 is built from 16 residues. Per germline, CDR1 MGHRA and CDR2 YSYEKL. The ends lost 3 bases at V and 0 bases at J; junction bases unmatched: 6. This CDR3 reads CASSHPLTGDQETQYF. The CDR3 region has the DNA TGCGCCAGCAGCCACCCCCTGACAGGGGACCAAGAGACCCAGTACTTC.

This clone occurred once. This chain connects TRBV9 to TRBJ1-2; 7 positions agree with TRBD1. Germline V gives CDR1 SGDLS, CDR2 YYNGEE. The CDR3 loop spans 12 amino acids. With V trimmed by 10 bases and J by 8 bases, 11 bases remained unmatched. DNA for the CDR3: TGTGCCGCAGGGGGAGGGCCGTGGGGCTACACCTTC. It codes for CAAGGGPWGYTF.

The chain has TRBV7-9 and TRBJ2-3; no firm D call. The germline V gene encodes CDR1 SEHNR and CDR2 FQNEAQ (reference sequence). V lost 3 bases and J 5 bases, leaving 6 bases between the germline ends. The CDR3 consists of 12 residues. CDR3 loop: CASSLARDTQYF. In DNA form, the CDR3 reads TGTGCCAGCAGCTTGGCGCGAGATACGCAGTATTTT.

Here the CDR3 DNA reads TGTGCCAGCAGCTCCCGGGCCAGGGGATTCTATGGCTACACCTTC. Encoded protein: CASSSRARGFYGYTF. The chain combines TRBV13 with TRBJ1-2; D may be TRBD1 (6 bases). Between the trimmed V and J ends, which lost 4 bases and 4 bases, there was a span of 16 bases. Germline V gene sequence: CDR1 PRHDT, CDR2 FYEKMQ (reference sequence). The CDR3 totals 15 residues. The full variable domain, with the rest looked up from reference TRBV13 and TRBJ1-2, is AAGVIQSPRHLIKEKRETATLKCYPIPRHDTVYWYQQGPGQDPQFLISFYEKMQSDKGSIPDRFSAQQFSDYHSELNMSSLELGDSALYFCASSSRARGFYGYTFGSGTRLTVV.